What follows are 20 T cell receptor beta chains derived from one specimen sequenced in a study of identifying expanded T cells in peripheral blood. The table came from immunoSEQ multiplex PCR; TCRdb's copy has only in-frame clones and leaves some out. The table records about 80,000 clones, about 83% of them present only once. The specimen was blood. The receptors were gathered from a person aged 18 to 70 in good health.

The DNA of the CDR3 is TGTGCCAGCAGCTTACCGAGGGACCATGAGCAGTTCTTC. Translation gives CASSLPRDHEQFF. The V gene is TRBV11-3, the J gene TRBJ2-1; perhaps D is TRBD1 or TRBD2 (5 bases each). With 2 bases removed from V and 8 bases from J, the gap between germline ends came to 10 bases. The CDR3 is made up of 13 amino acids. Germline V gene lookup returns CDR1 SGHNT and CDR2 YENEEA.

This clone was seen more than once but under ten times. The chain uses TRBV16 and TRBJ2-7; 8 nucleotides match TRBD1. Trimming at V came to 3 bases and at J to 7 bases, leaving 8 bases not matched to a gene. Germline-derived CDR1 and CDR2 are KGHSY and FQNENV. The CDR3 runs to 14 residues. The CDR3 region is CASSHEGQGGEQYF. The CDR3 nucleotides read TGTGCCAGCAGCCATGAAGGACAGGGCGGAGAGCAGTACTTC.

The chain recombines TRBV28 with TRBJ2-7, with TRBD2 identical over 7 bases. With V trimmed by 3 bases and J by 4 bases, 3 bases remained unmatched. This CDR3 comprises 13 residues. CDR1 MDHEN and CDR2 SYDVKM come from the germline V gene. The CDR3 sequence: CASSFGGSYEQYF. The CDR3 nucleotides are TGTGCCAGCAGTTTCGGGGGGTCGTACGAGCAGTACTTC. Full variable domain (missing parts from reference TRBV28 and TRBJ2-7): DVKVTQSSRYLVKRTGEKVFLECVQDMDHENMFWYRQDPGLGLRLIYFSYDVKMKEKGDIPEGYSVSREKKERFSLILESASTNQTSMYLCASSFGGSYEQYFGPGTRLTVT.

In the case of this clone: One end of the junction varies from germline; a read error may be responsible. The CDR3 loop is CASSLDRADTQYF. CDR3 in DNA: TGTGCTAGCAGCTTAGACCGGGCAGATACGCAGTATTTT. The V call is TRBV7-7, the J call TRBJ2-3; D is undetermined. Per the germline V gene, CDR1 is SSHAT and CDR2 is FNYEAQ (reference sequence). The CDR3 length is 13 residues.

CDR3 residues: CASSLDVGLLTDTQYF. For the CDR3, the DNA is TGTGCCAGCAGCTTAGATGTGGGACTTCTCACAGATACGCAGTATTTT. V and J are TRBV7-2 and TRBJ2-3; D might be TRBD2 (6 bases). The ends were cut back, 1 base at V and 2 bases at J, with 13 bases in the middle. This CDR3 is 16 amino acids long. Germline CDR1 and CDR2: SGHTA and FQGNSA.

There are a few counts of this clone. The DNA of the CDR3 is TGTGCCAGCAGTTTACCGGGGGGCCTCTATGGCTACACCTTC. Residues: CASSLPGGLYGYTF. The chain has TRBV28 and TRBJ1-2; D is perhaps TRBD1 (6 bases). This CDR3 spans 14 amino acids. V was pared by 2 bases and J by 4 bases, with 11 bases between. Germline CDR1 and CDR2: MDHEN and SYDVKM.

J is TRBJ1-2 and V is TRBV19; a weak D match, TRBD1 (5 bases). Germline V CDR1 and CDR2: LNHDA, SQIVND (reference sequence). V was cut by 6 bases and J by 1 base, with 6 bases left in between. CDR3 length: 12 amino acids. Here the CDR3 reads CASRTVNYGYTF. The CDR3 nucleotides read TGTGCCAGTAGGACAGTTAACTATGGCTACACCTTC.

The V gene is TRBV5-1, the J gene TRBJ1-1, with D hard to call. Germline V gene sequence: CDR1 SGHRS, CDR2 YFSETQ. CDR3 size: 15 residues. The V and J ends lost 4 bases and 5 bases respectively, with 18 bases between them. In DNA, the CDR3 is TGCGCCAGCAGCCCAATCTCGGGCCTCCAGACTGAAGCTTTCTTT. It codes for CASSPISGLQTEAFF.

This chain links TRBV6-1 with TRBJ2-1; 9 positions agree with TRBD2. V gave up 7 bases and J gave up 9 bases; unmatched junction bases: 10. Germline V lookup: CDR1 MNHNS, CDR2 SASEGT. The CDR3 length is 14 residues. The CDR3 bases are TGTGCCAGCACCGAGGTTCCTAGCGGGACTGAGCAGTTCTTC. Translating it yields CASTEVPSGTEQFF.

The CDR3 DNA is TGTGCCAGCAGCTTAGTTACCCCCGGGGACACTGAAGCTTTCTTT. It is translated as CASSLVTPGDTEAFF. The chain uses TRBV11-2 and TRBJ1-1, with D hard to call. The V end was cut by 1 base, the J end by 3 bases, with 12 bases between. This CDR3 comprises 15 residues. Germline V gives CDR1 SGHAT, CDR2 FQNNGV. Variable domain in full (rest from reference TRBV11-2 and TRBJ1-1): EAGVAQSPRYKIIEKRQSVAFWCNPISGHATLYWYQQILGQGPKLLIQFQNNGVVDDSQLPKDRFSAERLKGVDSTLKIQPAKLEDSAVYLCASSLVTPGDTEAFFGQGTRLTVV.

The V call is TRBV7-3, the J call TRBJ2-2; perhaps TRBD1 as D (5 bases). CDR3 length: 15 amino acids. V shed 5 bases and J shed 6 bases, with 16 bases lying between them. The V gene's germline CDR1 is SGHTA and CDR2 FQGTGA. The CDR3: CASSIGAAPAGELFF. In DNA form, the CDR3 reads TGTGCCAGCAGCATAGGGGCCGCCCCGGCCGGGGAGCTGTTTTTT.

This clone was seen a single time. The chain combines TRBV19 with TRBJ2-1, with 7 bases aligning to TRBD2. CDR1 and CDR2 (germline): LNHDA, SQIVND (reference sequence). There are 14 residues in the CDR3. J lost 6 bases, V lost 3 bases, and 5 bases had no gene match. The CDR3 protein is CASSIRTSSNEQFF. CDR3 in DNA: TGTGCCAGTAGTATCAGGACTAGTTCCAATGAGCAGTTCTTC.

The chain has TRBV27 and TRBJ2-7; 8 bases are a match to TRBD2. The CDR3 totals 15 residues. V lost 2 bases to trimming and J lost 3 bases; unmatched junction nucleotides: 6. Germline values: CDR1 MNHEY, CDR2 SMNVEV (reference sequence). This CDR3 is CASSLSTSGLYEQYF. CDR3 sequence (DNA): TGTGCCAGCAGTTTAAGTACTAGCGGACTCTACGAGCAGTACTTC.

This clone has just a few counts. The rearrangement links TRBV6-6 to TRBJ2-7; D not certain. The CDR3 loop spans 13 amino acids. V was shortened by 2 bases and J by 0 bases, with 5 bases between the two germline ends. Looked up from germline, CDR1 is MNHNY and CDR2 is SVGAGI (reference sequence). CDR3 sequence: CASSYRSSYEQYF. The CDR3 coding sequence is TGTGCCAGCAGTTACAGGAGCTCCTACGAGCAGTACTTC.

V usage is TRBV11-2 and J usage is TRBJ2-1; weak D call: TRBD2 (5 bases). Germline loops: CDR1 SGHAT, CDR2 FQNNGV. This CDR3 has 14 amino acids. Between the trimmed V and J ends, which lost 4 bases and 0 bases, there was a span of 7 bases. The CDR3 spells CASSSTNSYNEQFF. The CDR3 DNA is TGTGCCAGCAGCTCGACTAACTCCTACAATGAGCAGTTCTTC.

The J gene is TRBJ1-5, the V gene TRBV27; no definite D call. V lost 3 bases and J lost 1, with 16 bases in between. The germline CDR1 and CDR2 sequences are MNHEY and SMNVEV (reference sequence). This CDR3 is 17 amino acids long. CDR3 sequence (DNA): TGTGCCAGCAGTTTCGTTGGACCAGGTATCAGCAATCAGCCCCAGCATTTT. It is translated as CASSFVGPGISNQPQHF.

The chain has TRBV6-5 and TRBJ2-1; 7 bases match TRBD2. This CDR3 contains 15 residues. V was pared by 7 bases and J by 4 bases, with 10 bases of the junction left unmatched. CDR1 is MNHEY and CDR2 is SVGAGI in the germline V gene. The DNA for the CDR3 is TGTGCCAGCACCTCCCGGCCGGGACTATACAATGAGCAGTTCTTC. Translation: CASTSRPGLYNEQFF.

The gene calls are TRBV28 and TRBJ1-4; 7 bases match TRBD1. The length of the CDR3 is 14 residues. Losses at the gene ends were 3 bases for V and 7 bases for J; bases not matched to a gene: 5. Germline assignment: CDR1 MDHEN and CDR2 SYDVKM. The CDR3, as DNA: TGTGCCAGCAGTTTTACTGGGACAGTTGAAAAACTGTTTTTT. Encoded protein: CASSFTGTVEKLFF.

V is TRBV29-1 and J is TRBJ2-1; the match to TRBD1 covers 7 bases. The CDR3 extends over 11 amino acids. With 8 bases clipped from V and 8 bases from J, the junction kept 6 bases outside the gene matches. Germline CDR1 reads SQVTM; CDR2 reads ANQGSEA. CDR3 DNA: TGCAGCACCCGTACAGGGGATGAGCAGTTCTTC. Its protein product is CSTRTGDEQFF.

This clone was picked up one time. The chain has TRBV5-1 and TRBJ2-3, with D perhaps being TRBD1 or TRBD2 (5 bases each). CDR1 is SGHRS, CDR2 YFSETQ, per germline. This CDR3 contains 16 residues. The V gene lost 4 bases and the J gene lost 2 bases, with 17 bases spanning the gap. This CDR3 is CASSRRGADITDTQYF. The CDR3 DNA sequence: TGCGCCAGCAGCCGACGAGGAGCGGACATCACAGATACGCAGTATTTT.